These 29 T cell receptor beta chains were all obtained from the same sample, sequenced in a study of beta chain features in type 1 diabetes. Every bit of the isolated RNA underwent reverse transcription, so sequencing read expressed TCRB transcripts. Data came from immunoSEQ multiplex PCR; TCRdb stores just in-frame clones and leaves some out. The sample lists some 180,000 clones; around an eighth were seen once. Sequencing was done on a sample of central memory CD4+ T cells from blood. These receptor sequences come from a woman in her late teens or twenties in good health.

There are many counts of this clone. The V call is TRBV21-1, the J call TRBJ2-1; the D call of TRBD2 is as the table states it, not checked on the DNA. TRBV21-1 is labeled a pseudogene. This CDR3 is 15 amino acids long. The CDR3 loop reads CASSTGLADYNEQFF. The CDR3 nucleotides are TGTGCCAGCAGCACGGGACTAGCGGACTACAATGAGCAGTTCTTC.

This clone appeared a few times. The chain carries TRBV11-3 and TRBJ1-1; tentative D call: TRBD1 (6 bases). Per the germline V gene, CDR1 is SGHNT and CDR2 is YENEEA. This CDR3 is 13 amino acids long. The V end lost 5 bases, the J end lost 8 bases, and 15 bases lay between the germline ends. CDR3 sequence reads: CASSLHPGTEAFF. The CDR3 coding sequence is TGTGCCAGCAGCCTTCATCCCGGGACAGAAGCTTTCTTT.

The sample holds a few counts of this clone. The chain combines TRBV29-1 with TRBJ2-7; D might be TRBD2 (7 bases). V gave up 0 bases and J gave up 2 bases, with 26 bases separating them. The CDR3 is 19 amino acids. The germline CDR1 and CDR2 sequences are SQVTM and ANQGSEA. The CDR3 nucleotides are TGCAGCGTTGAAGATAACGGGGGGCGATCGAAATTTGGGCCCTACGAGCAGTACTTC. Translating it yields CSVEDNGGRSKFGPYEQYF.

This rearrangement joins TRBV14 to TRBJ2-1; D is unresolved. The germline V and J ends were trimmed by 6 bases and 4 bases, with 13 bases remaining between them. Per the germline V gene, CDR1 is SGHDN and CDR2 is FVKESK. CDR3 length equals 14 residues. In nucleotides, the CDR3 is TGTGCCAGCAGTCAAACCCTCAGATACAATGAGCAGTTCTTC. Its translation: CASSQTLRYNEQFF.

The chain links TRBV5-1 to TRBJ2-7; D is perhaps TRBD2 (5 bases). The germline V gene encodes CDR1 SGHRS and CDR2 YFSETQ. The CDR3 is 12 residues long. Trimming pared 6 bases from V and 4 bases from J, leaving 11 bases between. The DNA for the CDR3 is TGCGCCAGCAAGGCTAGCACGTACGAGCAGTACTTC. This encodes CASKASTYEQYF.

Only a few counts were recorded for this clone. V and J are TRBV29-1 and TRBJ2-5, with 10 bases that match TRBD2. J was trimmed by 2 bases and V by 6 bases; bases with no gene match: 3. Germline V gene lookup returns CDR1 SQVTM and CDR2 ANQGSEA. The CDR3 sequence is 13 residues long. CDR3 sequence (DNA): TGCAGCGTCAGGACTAGCGGTCAAGAGACCCAGTACTTC. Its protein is CSVRTSGQETQYF.

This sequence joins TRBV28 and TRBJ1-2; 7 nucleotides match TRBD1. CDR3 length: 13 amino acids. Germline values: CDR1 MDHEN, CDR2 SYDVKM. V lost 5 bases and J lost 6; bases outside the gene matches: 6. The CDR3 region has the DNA TGTGCCAGCAGTCGGGACAGCTTAGATGGCTACACCTTC. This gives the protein CASSRDSLDGYTF.

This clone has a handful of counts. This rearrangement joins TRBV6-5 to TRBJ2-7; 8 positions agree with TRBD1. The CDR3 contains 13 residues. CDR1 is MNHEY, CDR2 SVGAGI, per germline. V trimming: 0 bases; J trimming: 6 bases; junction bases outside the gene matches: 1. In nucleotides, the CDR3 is TGTGCCAGCAGTTACTCCACAGGGGGCGAGCAGTACTTC. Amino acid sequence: CASSYSTGGEQYF.

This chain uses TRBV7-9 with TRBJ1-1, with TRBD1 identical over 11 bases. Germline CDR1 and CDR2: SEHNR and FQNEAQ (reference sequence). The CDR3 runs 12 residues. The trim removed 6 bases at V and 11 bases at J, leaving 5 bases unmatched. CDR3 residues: CASSPGQGAAFF. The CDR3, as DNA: TGTGCCAGCAGTCCCGGACAGGGGGCGGCTTTCTTT.

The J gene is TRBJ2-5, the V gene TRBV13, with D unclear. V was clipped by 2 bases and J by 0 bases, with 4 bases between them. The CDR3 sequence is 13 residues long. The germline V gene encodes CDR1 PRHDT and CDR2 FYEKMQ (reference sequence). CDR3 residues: CASSLYYQETQYF. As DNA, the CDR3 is TGTGCCAGCAGCTTATACTACCAAGAGACCCAGTACTTC.

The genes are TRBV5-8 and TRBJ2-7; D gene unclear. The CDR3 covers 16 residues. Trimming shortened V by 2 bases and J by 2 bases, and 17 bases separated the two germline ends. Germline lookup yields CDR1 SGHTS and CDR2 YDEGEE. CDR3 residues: CASSFSAGARTYEQYF. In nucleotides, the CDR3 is TGTGCCAGCAGCTTCTCCGCAGGCGCTCGCACCTACGAGCAGTACTTC.

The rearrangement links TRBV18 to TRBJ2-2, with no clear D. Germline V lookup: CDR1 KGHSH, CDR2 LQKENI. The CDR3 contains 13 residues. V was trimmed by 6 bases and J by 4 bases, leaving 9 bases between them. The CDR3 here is CASSPGPTGELFF. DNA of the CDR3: TGTGCCAGCTCGCCGGGTCCCACCGGGGAGCTGTTTTTT.

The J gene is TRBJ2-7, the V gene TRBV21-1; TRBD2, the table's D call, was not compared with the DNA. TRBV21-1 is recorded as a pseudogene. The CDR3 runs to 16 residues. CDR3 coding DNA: TGTGCCAGCAGCTCACCGGGTTCTCGGAGGAGCTACGAGCAGTACTTC. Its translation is CASSSPGSRRSYEQYF.

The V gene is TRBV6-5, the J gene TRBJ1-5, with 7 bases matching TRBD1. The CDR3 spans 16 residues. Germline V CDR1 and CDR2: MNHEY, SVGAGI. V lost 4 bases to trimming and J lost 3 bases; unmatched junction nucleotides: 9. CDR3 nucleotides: TGTGCCAGCAGTTCAAGACAGGGAACATACAATCAGCCCCAGCATTTT. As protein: CASSSRQGTYNQPQHF.

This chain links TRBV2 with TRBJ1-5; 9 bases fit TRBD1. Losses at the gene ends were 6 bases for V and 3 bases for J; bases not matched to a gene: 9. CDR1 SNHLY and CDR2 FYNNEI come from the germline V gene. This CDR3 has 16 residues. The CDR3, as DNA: TGTGCCAGCAGAGGCTCCGGGACAGGGAACAATCAGCCCCAGCATTTT. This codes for CASRGSGTGNNQPQHF. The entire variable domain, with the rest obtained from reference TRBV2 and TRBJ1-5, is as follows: EPEVTQTPSHQVTQMGQEVILRCVPISNHLYFYWYRQILGQKVEFLVSFYNNEISEKSEIFDDQFSVERPDGSNFTLKIRSTKLEDSAMYFCASRGSGTGNNQPQHFGDGTRLSIL.

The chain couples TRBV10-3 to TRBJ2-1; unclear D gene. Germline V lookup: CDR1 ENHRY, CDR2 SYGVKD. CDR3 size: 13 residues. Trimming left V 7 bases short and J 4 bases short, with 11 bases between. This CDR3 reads CAIKDSEYNEQFF. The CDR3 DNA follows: TGTGCCATCAAAGACTCTGAGTACAATGAGCAGTTCTTC.

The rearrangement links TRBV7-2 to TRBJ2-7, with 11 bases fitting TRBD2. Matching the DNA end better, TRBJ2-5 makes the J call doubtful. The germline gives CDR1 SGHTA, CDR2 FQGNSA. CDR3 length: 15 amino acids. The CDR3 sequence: CASSPDYSGRATQYF. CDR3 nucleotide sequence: TGTGCCAGCAGCCCGGATTATAGCGGGAGGGCGACCCAGTACTTC.

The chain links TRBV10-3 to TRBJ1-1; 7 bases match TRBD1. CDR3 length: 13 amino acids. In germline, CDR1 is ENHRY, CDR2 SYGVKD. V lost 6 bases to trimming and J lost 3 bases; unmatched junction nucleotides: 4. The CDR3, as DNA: TGTGCCATCAGCCCGGGACAGTACACTGAAGCTTTCTTT. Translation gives CAISPGQYTEAFF.

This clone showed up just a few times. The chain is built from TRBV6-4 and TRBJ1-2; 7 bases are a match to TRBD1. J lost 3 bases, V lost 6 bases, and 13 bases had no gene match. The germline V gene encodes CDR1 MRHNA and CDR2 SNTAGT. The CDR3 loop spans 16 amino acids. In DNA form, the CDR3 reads TGTGCCAGCAGCTCCGAACCGGGACAGAGCTACTATGGCTACACCTTC. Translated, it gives CASSSEPGQSYYGYTF.

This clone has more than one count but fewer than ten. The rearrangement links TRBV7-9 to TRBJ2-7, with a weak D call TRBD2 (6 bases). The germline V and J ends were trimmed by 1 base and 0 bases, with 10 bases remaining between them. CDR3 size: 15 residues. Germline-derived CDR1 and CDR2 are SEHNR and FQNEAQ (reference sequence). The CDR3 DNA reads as TGTGCCAGCAGCTTAGGGGGTAGCGGCTCCTACGAGCAGTACTTC. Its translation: CASSLGGSGSYEQYF.

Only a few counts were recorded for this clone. CDR3 residues: CASSEQSSYNEQFF. CDR3 bases: TGTGCCAGCAGTGAACAGAGCTCCTACAATGAGCAGTTCTTC. The V and J genes are TRBV6-4 and TRBJ2-1, with D unresolved. V was cut by 3 bases and J by 0 bases, with 6 bases left in between. Germline V gene data show CDR1 as MRHNA and CDR2 as SNTAGT. The CDR3 totals 14 residues.

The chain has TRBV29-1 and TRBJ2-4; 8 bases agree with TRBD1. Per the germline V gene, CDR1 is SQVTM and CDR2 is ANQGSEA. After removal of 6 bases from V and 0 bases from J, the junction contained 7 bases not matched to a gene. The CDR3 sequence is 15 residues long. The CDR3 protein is CSVAGTGLAKNIQYF. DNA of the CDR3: TGCAGCGTGGCGGGGACAGGTCTAGCCAAAAACATTCAGTACTTC.

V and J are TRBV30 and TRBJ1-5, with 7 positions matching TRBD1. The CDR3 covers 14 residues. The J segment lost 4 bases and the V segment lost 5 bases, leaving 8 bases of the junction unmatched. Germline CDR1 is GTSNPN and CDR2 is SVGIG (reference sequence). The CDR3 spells CAWVREGANQPQHF. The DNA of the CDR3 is TGTGCCTGGGTACGGGAGGGGGCGAATCAGCCCCAGCATTTT.

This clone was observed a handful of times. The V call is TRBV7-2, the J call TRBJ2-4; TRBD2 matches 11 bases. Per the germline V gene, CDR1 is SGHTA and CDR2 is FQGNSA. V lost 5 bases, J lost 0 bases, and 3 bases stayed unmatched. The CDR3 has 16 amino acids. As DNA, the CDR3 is TGTGCCAGCAGCGCCGGACTAGCGGGAGCCAAAAACATTCAGTACTTC. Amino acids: CASSAGLAGAKNIQYF.

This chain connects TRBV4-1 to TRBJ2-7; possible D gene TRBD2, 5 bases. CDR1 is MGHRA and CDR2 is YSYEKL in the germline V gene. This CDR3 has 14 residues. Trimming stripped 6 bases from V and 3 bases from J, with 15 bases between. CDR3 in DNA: TGCGCCAGCAGACCGTCGGGGAAGAGCTACGAGCAGTACTTC. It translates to CASRPSGKSYEQYF.

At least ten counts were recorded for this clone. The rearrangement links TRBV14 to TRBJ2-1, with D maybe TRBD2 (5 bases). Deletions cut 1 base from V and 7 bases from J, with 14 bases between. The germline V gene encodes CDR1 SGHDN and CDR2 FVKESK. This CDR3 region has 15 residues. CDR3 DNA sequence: TGTGCCAGCAGCCAAGTCCGGGGAGTCAGGAATGAGCAGTTCTTC. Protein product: CASSQVRGVRNEQFF. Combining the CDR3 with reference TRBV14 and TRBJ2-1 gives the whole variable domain EAGVTQFPSHSVIEKGQTVTLRCDPISGHDNLYWYRRVMGKEIKFLLHFVKESKQDESGMPNNRFLAERTGGTYSTLKVQPAELEDSGVYFCASSQVRGVRNEQFFGPGTRLTVL.

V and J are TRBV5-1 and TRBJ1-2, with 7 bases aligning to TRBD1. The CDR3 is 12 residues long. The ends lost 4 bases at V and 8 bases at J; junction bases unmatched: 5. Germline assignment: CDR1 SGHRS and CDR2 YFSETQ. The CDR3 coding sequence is TGCGCCAGCAGCAGGACAGGTGGCGGCTACACCTTC. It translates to CASSRTGGGYTF.

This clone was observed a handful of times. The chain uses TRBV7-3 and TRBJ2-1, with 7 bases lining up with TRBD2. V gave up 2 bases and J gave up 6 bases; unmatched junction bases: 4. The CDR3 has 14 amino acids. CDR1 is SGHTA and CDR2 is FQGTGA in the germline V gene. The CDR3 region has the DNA TGTGCCAGCAGCTTAGGACTAGAAAGCAATGAGCAGTTCTTC. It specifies CASSLGLESNEQFF.

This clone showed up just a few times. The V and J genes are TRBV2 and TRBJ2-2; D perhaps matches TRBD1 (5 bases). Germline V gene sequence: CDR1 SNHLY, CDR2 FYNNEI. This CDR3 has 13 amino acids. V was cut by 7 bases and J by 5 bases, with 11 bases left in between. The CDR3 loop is CASIPDMTGELFF. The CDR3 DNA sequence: TGTGCCAGCATTCCGGACATGACCGGGGAGCTGTTTTTT. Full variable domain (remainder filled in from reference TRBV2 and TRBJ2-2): EPEVTQTPSHQVTQMGQEVILRCVPISNHLYFYWYRQILGQKVEFLVSFYNNEISEKSEIFDDQFSVERPDGSNFTLKIRSTKLEDSAMYFCASIPDMTGELFFGEGSRLTVL.